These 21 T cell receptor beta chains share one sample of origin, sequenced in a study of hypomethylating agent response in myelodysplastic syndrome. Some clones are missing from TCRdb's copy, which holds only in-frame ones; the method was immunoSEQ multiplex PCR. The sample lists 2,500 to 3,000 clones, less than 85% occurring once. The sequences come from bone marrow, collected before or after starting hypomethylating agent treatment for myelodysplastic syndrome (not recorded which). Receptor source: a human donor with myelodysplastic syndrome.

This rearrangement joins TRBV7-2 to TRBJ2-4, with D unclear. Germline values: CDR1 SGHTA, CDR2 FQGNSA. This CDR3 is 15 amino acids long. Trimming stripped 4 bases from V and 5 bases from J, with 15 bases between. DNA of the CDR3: TGTGCCAGCAGCTCTTTGAGGTGGCACCAAAACATTCAGTACTTC. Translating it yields CASSSLRWHQNIQYF.

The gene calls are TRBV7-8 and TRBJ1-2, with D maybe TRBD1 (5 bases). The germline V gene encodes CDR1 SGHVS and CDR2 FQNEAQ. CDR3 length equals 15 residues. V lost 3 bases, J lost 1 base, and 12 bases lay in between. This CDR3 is CASSFRQNVNYGYTF. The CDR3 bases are TGTGCCAGCAGCTTCAGACAGAACGTTAACTATGGCTACACCTTC.

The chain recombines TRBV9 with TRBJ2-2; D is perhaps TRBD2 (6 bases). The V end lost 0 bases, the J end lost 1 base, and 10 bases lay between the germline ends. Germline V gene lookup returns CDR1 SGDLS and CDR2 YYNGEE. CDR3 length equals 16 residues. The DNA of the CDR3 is TGTGCCAGCAGCGTAGGGGGAGGAAGGAACACCGGGGAGCTGTTTTTT. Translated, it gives CASSVGGGRNTGELFF. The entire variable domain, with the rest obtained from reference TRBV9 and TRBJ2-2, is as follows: DSGVTQTPKHLITATGQRVTLRCSPRSGDLSVYWYQQSLDQGLQFLIQYYNGEERAKGNILERFSAQQFPDLHSELNLSSLELGDSALYFCASSVGGGRNTGELFFGEGSRLTVL.

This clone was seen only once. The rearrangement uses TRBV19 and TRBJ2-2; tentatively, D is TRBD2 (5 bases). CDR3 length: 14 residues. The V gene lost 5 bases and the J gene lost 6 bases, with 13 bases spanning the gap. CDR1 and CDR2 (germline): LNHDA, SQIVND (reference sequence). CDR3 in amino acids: CASSSQLASGELFF. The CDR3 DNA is TGTGCCAGTAGTTCGCAGCTAGCATCCGGGGAGCTGTTTTTT.

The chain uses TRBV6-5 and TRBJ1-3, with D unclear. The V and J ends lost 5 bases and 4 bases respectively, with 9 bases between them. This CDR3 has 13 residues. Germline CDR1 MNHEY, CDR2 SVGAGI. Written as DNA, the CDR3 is TGTGCCAGCAGTCGGGGAACCGGAAACACCATATATTTT. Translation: CASSRGTGNTIYF.

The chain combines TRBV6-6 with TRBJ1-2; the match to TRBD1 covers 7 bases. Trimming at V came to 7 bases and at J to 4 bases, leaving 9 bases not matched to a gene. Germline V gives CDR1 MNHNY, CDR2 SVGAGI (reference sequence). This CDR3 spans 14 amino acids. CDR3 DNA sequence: TGTGCCAGCAACTCCGACAGGGAAACCTATGGCTACACCTTC. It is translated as CASNSDRETYGYTF.

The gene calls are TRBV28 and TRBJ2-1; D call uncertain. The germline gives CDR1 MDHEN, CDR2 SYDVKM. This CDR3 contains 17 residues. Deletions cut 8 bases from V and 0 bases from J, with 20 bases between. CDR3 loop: CASSPRLRVNSYNEQFF. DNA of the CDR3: TGTGCCAGCTCTCCGCGGTTACGGGTGAACTCCTACAATGAGCAGTTCTTC. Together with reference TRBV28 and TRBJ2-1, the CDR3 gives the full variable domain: DVKVTQSSRYLVKRTGEKVFLECVQDMDHENMFWYRQDPGLGLRLIYFSYDVKMKEKGDIPEGYSVSREKKERFSLILESASTNQTSMYLCASSPRLRVNSYNEQFFGPGTRLTVL.

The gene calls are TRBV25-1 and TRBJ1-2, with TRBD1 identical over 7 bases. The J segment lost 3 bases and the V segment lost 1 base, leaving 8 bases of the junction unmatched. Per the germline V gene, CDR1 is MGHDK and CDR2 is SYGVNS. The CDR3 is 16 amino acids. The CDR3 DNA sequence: TGTGCCAGCAGTGAATGGGAAGGGGGCAGAGACTATGGCTACACCTTC. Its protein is CASSEWEGGRDYGYTF.

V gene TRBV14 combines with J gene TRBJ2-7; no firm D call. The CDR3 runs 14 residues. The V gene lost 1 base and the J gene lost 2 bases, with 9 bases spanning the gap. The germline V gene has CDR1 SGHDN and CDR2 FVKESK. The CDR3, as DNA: TGTGCCAGCAGCCAAGGCAGGCTCCCCTACGAGCAGTACTTC. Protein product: CASSQGRLPYEQYF.

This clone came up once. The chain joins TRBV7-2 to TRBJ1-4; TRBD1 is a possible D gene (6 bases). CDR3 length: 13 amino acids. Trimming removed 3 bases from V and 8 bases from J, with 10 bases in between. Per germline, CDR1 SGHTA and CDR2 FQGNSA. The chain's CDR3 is CASSLRQAEKLFF. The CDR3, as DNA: TGTGCCAGCAGCTTGCGACAGGCAGAAAAACTGTTTTTT. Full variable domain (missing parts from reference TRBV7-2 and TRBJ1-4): GAGVSQSPSNKVTEKGKDVELRCDPISGHTALYWYRQSLGQGLEFLIYFQGNSAPDKSGLPSDRFSAERTGGSVSTLTIQRTQQEDSAVYLCASSLRQAEKLFFGSGTQLSVL.

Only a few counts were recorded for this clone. The CDR3 is CASSRGGASGNLNTGELFF. CDR3 DNA: TGCGCCAGCAGCCGCGGAGGGGCTAGCGGGAATCTGAACACCGGGGAGCTGTTTTTT. The chain combines TRBV4-3 with TRBJ2-2; 9 nucleotides match TRBD2. Germline loops: CDR1 LGHNA, CDR2 YSLEER. V was clipped by 4 bases and J by 1 base; unmatched bases: 13. CDR3 length equals 19 residues.

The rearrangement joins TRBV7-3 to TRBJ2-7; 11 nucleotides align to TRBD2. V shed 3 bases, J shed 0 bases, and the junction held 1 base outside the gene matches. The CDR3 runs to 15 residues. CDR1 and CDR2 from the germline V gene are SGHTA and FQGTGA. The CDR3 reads CASSFGTSGSYEQYF. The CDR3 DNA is TGTGCCAGCAGCTTTGGGACTAGCGGCTCCTACGAGCAGTACTTC.

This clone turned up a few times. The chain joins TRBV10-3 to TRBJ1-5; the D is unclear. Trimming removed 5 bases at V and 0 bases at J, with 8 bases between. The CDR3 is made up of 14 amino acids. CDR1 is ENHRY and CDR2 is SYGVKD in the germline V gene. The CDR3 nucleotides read TGTGCCATCAGTCAGGAGCATAGCAATCAGCCCCAGCATTTT. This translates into CAISQEHSNQPQHF.

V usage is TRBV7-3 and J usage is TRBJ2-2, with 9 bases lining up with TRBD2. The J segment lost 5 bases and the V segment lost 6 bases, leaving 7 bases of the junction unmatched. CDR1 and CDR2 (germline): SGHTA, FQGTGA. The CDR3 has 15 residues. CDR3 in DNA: TGTGCCAGCAGATGGAGTAGCGGGAGTACCGGGGAGCTGTTTTTT. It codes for CASRWSSGSTGELFF.

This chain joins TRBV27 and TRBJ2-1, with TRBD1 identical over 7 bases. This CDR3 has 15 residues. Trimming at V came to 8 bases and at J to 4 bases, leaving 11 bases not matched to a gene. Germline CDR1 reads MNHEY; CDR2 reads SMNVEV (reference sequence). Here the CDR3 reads CASSVRGQIYNEQFF. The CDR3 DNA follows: TGTGCCAGCTCCGTTAGGGGACAGATTTACAATGAGCAGTTCTTC.

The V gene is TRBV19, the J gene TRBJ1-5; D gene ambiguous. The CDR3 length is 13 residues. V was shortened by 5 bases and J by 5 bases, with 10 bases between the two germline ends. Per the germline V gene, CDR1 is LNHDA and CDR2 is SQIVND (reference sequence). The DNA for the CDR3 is TGTGCCAGTAGTTTAGGGCCCCATCAGCCCCAGCATTTT. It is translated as CASSLGPHQPQHF.

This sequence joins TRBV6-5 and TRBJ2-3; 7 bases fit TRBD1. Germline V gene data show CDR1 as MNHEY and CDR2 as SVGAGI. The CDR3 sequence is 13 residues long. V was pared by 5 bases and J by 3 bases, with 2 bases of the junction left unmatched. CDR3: CASSRGQTDTQYF. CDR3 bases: TGTGCCAGCAGTCGGGGACAGACAGATACGCAGTATTTT.

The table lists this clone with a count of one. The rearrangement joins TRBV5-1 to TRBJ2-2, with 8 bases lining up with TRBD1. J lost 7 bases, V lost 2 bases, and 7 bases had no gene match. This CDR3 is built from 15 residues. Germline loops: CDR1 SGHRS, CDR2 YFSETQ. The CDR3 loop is CASSFSGGTVGELFF. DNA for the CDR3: TGCGCCAGCAGCTTCTCAGGGGGCACGGTCGGGGAGCTGTTTTTT.

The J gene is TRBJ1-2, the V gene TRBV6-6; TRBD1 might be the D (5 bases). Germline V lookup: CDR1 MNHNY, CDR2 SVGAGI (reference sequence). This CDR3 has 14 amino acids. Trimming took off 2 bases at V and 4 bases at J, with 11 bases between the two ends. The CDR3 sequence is CASSYILGGYGYTF. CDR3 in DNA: TGTGCCAGCAGTTACATCCTTGGGGGCTATGGCTACACCTTC.

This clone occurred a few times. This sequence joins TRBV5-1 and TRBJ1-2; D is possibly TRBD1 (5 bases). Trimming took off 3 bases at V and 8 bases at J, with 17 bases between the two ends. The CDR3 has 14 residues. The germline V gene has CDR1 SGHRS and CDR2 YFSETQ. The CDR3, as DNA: TGCGCCAGCAGCTCCGTCGTAGGAGACAGAGGCTACACCTTC. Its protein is CASSSVVGDRGYTF.

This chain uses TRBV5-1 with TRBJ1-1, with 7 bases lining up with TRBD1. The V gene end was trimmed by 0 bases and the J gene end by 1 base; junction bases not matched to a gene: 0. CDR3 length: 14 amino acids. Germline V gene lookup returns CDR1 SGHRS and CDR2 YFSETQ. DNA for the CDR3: TGCGCCAGCAGCTTGGACAGGGGGAACACTGAAGCTTTCTTT. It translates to CASSLDRGNTEAFF.